Listed below are T cell receptor beta chains from one sample, sequenced in a study of blood T cell repertoires in COVID-19. Here immunoSEQ multiplex PCR was the method, and the copy in TCRdb shows in-frame clones only, minus some. The sample consists of about 110,000 clones, over 70% of them appearing once. Sequencing was carried out using peripheral blood. The origin of the receptors is a human donor in a cohort sampled during active or convalescent COVID-19. CDR3s include the opening cysteine and the closing phenylalanine or tryptophan. Each record gives: D gene, V gene, J gene, CDR3 length, clone size, CDR3 DNA, CDR3 protein. D genes are given only for firm matches. Expanded clones are given a class, and other clones once, few, many or no size at all.

-	TRBV13	TRBJ1-1	17	-	TGTGCCAGCAGCTTAAAGGGATACCGGGACACGAACACTGAAGCTTTCTTT	CASSLKGYRDTNTEAFF
TRBD1	TRBV9	TRBJ1-5	14	-	TGTGCCAGCAGCAAAGGACAGGGAGATCAGCCCCAGCATTTT	CASSKGQGDQPQHF
TRBD2	TRBV19	TRBJ2-2	16	-	TGTGCCAGTAGTATACTAGCGGGACAGAACACCGGGGAGCTGTTTTTT	CASSILAGQNTGELFF
-	TRBV12-3/TRBV12-4	TRBJ1-1	13	-	TGTGCCACCATGCGGGGGCTAAGTATTGAAGCTTTCTTT	CATMRGLSIEAFF
TRBD1	TRBV29-1	TRBJ2-7	12	-	TGCAGCGTTGGGGACAGAAACTACGAGCAGTACTTC	CSVGDRNYEQYF
-	TRBV27	TRBJ2-7	16	many	TGTGCCAGCAGTTTAGGTTCGGGACAAAAACCCTACGAGCAGTACTTC	CASSLGSGQKPYEQYF
-	TRBV27	TRBJ2-7	14	-	TGTGCCAGCAGTTTAACGGCGGCTTCCTACGAGCAGTACTTC	CASSLTAASYEQYF
TRBD1	TRBV7-2	TRBJ1-3	16	-	TGTGCCAGCAGCTTAGCCCCCAGGGGGATTGGAAACACCATATATTTT	CASSLAPRGIGNTIYF
TRBD1	TRBV18	TRBJ1-2	13	-	TGTGCCAGCTCACCCCAGGGGGCTGAGGGCTACACCTTC	CASSPQGAEGYTF
TRBD1	TRBV7-2	TRBJ2-3	17	-	TGTGCCAGCAGCTCCAGCCGGGACAGTGAAAGCACAGATACGCAGTATTTT	CASSSSRDSESTDTQYF
-	TRBV12-5	TRBJ1-1	14	-	TGTGCTAGTGGTTCCTGGGGGGGTAACACTGAAGCTTTCTTT	CASGSWGGNTEAFF
-	TRBV3-1/TRBV3-2	TRBJ2-7	17	-	TGTGCCAGCAGCCAAGTCCGCGAGGATTCACCTCGCTACGAGCAGTACTTC	CASSQVREDSPRYEQYF
TRBD2	TRBV4-1	TRBJ2-4	18	-	TGCGCCAGCAGCCAAGACGGCTGGGGAGGGAGGGATAAAAACATTCAGTACTTC	CASSQDGWGGRDKNIQYF
-	TRBV6-5	TRBJ1-1	13	-	TGTGCCAGCGGGCGAGGAGGGCCCACTGAAGCTTTCTTT	CASGRGGPTEAFF
TRBD2	TRBV27	TRBJ2-1	21	-	TGTGCCAGCAGTTCCGCCAGGACTAGCGGGAGGAGTCTGTTCTCCTACAATGAGCAGTTCTTC	CASSSARTSGRSLFSYNEQFF
-	TRBV14	TRBJ2-3	18	-	TGTGCCAGCAGCCAAGAATTGCGGGGCGTCCGAAGCACAGATACGCAGTATTTT	CASSQELRGVRSTDTQYF
-	TRBV4-3	TRBJ1-2	16	once	TGCGCCAGCAGCCAAGGAGGACACTCGGCTAACTATGGCTACACCTTC	CASSQGGHSANYGYTF
-	TRBV10-2	TRBJ1-1	16	-	TGCGCCAGCAGTGAACCCCTAAAGACAGCAGCCACTGAAGCTTTCTTT	CASSEPLKTAATEAFF
-	TRBV27	TRBJ1-6	16	-	TGTGCCAGCAGTTTAACTTCGGTCCTGCTAAATTCACCCCTCCACTTT	CASSLTSVLLNSPLHF
-	TRBV14	TRBJ2-3	13	-	TGTGCCAGCAGCCTGGGAGACGTTGGTACGCAGTATTTT	CASSLGDVGTQYF
TRBD2	TRBV10-3	TRBJ2-1	13	-	TGTGCCATCAGTCCTAGCGGGAGTAGGGAGCAGTTCTTC	CAISPSGSREQFF
TRBD2	TRBV19	TRBJ2-1	12	-	TGTGCCGTGACTAGCGGGGGTAATGAGCAGTTCTTC	CAVTSGGNEQFF
-	TRBV9	TRBJ2-7	14	-	TGTGCCAGCAGCGTATCGGGTACTCCCTACGAGCAGTACTTC	CASSVSGTPYEQYF
TRBD1	TRBV6-6	TRBJ2-7	15	-	TGTGCCAGCATTCCAGGACAGGGGGCCCACTACGAGCAGTACTTC	CASIPGQGAHYEQYF
-	TRBV7-2	TRBJ1-1	13	-	TGTGCCAGCAGCTTATCGTGGAACACTGAAGCTTTCTTT	CASSLSWNTEAFF
-	TRBV19	TRBJ1-5	14	-	TGTGCCAGTAGTAACACAGGGTTTTATCAGCCCCAGCATTTT	CASSNTGFYQPQHF
-	TRBV7-3	TRBJ2-1	13	few	TGTGCCAGCAGCTTGTCGGGGGAATATGAGCAGTTCTTC	CASSLSGEYEQFF
-	TRBV24-1	TRBJ2-2	18	-	TGTGCCACCAGTGATGGAACTCGGGCGGGGGCCGACACCGGGGAGCTGTTTTTT	CATSDGTRAGADTGELFF
-	TRBV27	TRBJ2-1	19	-	TGTGCCAGCAGTTTATCGCGAGGGGGGGCCCTATTCTCCTACAATGAGCAGTTCTTC	CASSLSRGGALFSYNEQFF
TRBD1	TRBV24-1	TRBJ2-2	14	-	TGTGCCACCAGGGGACAGCCCAACGCCGGGGAGCTGTTTTTT	CATRGQPNAGELFF
-	TRBV19	TRBJ2-2	15	-	TGTGCCAGTAGTGACCCGGGGTTGTTCACCGGGGAGCTGTTTTTT	CASSDPGLFTGELFF
-	TRBV3-1/TRBV3-2	TRBJ1-1	17	-	TGTGCCAGCAGCCAATGGGGGTTGGGGGGATCGGGCACTGAAGCTTTCTTT	CASSQWGLGGSGTEAFF
TRBD1	TRBV5-1	TRBJ1-1	13	-	TGCGCCAGCAGCGGACAGGTCTTAACTGAAGCTTTCTTT	CASSGQVLTEAFF
TRBD1	TRBV19	TRBJ2-2	16	-	TGTGCCAGTAGTATCTTGGGACAGGGGCTCTCCGGGGAGCTGTTTTTT	CASSILGQGLSGELFF
TRBD2	TRBV6-2/TRBV6-3	TRBJ2-1	13	few	TGTGCCAGCAGCGGGCGGGGGGGTGTTGAGCAGTTCTTC	CASSGRGGVEQFF
-	TRBV6-2/TRBV6-3	TRBJ2-7	15	-	TGTGCCAGCAGCCTCCCTAGGGGCCAGTCCTACGAGCAGTACTTC	CASSLPRGQSYEQYF
TRBD1	TRBV6-5	TRBJ2-7	14	-	TGTGCCAGCAGTTACTTCCAGGGGGCCTACGAGCAGTACTTC	CASSYFQGAYEQYF
-	TRBV9	TRBJ1-6	14	-	TGTGCCAGCAGCGTAGCTAGTCAAGACTCACCCCTCCACTTT	CASSVASQDSPLHF
-	TRBV7-6	TRBJ2-5	13	once	TGTGCCAGCAGCAGGGACATTTGGGAGACCCAGTACTTC	CASSRDIWETQYF
-	TRBV3-1/TRBV3-2	TRBJ1-1	18	-	TGTGCCAGCAGCCAAGGGATCCACAGAACTTTAGGATATACTGAAGCTTTCTTT	CASSQGIHRTLGYTEAFF
-	TRBV6-2/TRBV6-3	TRBJ1-2	14	-	TGTGCCAGCAGTCCCCTCGGGAAGACCTATGGCTACACCTTC	CASSPLGKTYGYTF
-	TRBV19	TRBJ2-2	14	-	TGTGCCAGTGCCCGACGGGCGAACACCGGGGAGCTGTTTTTT	CASARRANTGELFF
-	TRBV9	TRBJ1-6	14	-	TGTGCCAGCAGCCTCGTAGTGGATAATTCACCCCTCCACTTT	CASSLVVDNSPLHF
TRBD1	TRBV27	TRBJ1-2	14	-	TGTGCCAGCCGAGGACAGGGGAAGTCGAGTGGCTACACCTTC	CASRGQGKSSGYTF
-	TRBV20-1	TRBJ1-1	11	once	TGCAGGTTCGGGAGGAACACTGAAGCTTTCTTT	CRFGRNTEAFF
-	TRBV24-1	TRBJ1-6	17	-	TGTGCCACCAGTAAGTGTGGGCAGAATACCTATTATTCACCCCTCCACTTT	CATSKCGQNTYYSPLHF
TRBD2	TRBV2	TRBJ2-3	16	once	TGTGCCAGCAGGCGGGTCCGACTAGCGGACACAGATACGCAGTATTTT	CASRRVRLADTDTQYF
-	TRBV6-4	TRBJ1-2	13	-	TGTGCCAGCAGCCGAGAGGGGGTGGGAGGCTACACCTTC	CASSREGVGGYTF
TRBD1	TRBV5-6	TRBJ2-7	13	-	TGTGCCAGCGGAAGACAGGGGCCCTACGAGCAGTACTTC	CASGRQGPYEQYF
TRBD2	TRBV7-2	TRBJ2-2	17	-	TGTGCCAGCAGCTTAGGGGCTAGCGGGAGGATTCCCGGGGAGCTGTTTTTT	CASSLGASGRIPGELFF
-	TRBV19	TRBJ1-5	13	-	TGTGCCAGTAGTATAGGGGTTGAGACAGCTCAGCATTTT	CASSIGVETAQHF
TRBD1	TRBV27	TRBJ2-7	14	-	TGTGCCAGCACCCGAGCAGGGGGCTACTACGAGCAGTACTTC	CASTRAGGYYEQYF
TRBD2	TRBV7-2	TRBJ2-5	15	once	TGTGCCAGCAGCTTGGAGCGGGGGGGCCCGGAGACCCAGTACTTC	CASSLERGGPETQYF
-	TRBV10-1	TRBJ2-7	13	-	TGCGCCAGCAGTGAGACGGGGAGATACGAGCAGTACTTC	CASSETGRYEQYF
TRBD2	TRBV5-1	TRBJ2-7	16	-	TGCGCCAGCAGCTCTTGGACTAGCGGGAGTGTCAACGAGCAGTACTTC	CASSSWTSGSVNEQYF
-	TRBV27	TRBJ2-1	19	-	TGTGCCAGCAGGTCAGGGACAGGGGCCCAAGCGGGAGGGGGCCGTGAGCAGTTCTTC	CASRSGTGAQAGGGREQFF
TRBD1	TRBV28	TRBJ1-6	16	-	TGTGCCAGCACCGCACATGGGGGACAGCTGAATTCACCCCTCCACTTT	CASTAHGGQLNSPLHF